The clone carrying this T cell receptor (beta chain) was detected many times. The data belong to a study of HIV-infected patients and healthy controls. About 500 ng RNA was reverse transcribed with alpha and beta constant-region primers. Separate chain-specific third strand synthesis with multiplexing indices produced the alpha and beta libraries. One primer pair amplified all rearrangements per chain; each cDNA got molecular barcodes. TCRdb passed the 5' RACE reads through MiXCR, listing each CDR3 protein once. The sample contains over 10,000 distinct CDR3 sequences, approximately 5% of which appear only once. Deletions cut 3 bases from V and 6 bases from J, with 11 bases between. CDR1 MNHEY and CDR2 SVGEGT come from the germline V gene. This CDR3 has 13 amino acids. No cell fractionation was done, so the repertoire covers all unsorted peripheral blood T cells.

V gene TRBV6-2 or TRBV6-3 combines with J gene TRBJ1-1, with D perhaps TRBD1 (6 bases). Sequencing input: blood. This clonotype was sampled from an adult in good health. The CDR3 sequence: CASSYPQGSEAFF. CDR3 sequence (DNA): TGTGCCAGCAGTTATCCACAGGGTTCTGAAGCTTTCTTT.